This TCR beta chain was sequenced in a study of cytomegalovirus exposure and HLA in healthy donors. This clone was seen more than once but under ten times. The antigen is undetermined. General study results and limits: A later analysis showed that HLA-associated TCR beta chains had undergone more clonal expansion than equally common others. Earlier results showed most TCR beta V segments being productive about 87% or about 30% of the time. A later analysis found common viral pathogens apparently linked to several of the most significant clusters.

The PCR had 60 Vbeta and 13 Jbeta primers. Method: immunoSEQ multiplex PCR; TCRdb's copy keeps in-frame clones and lacks some. The sample lists around 170,000 clones; approximately 80% were seen once. V shed 2 bases, J shed 5 bases, and the junction held 5 bases outside the gene matches. Germline CDR1 SGHTA, CDR2 FQGNSA. The CDR3 extends over 15 amino acids. Sequencing was performed on PBMCs. The J gene is TRBJ2-3, the V gene TRBV7-2, with 9 bases identical to TRBD1. The TCR sequence derives from a girl aged 5 to 17 in good health and CMV-seropositive. CDR3: CASSLYRGLRDTQYF. The CDR3 coding sequence is TGTGCCAGCAGCTTATACAGGGGGCTTCGAGATACGCAGTATTTT.